This is a list of T cell receptor beta chains from one sample in a study of cytomegalovirus exposure and HLA in healthy donors. TCRdb's copy holds only in-frame clones and misses some; the assay was immunoSEQ multiplex PCR. The profile covers over 200,000 clones, with about 91% appearing a single time and 2.9% taken by the ten largest. The sequenced sample consisted of PBMCs. These receptors all come from a woman in her late teens or twenties in good health and CMV-seronegative. CDR3s include the opening cysteine and the closing phenylalanine or tryptophan. A D gene is named only where the DNA matches it firmly. Clone size is stated in some rows and not others, as once, few, many or a class when expanded.

>TRBJ2-7|TRBD1|-|TRBV29-1
CSVAEGAHEQYF
TGCAGCGTTGCTGAGGGGGCCCACGAGCAGTACTTC
>TRBJ2-3|TRBD2|-|TRBV7-2
CASSYVGGAGGPNTQYF
TGTGCCAGCAGCTATGTAGGGGGAGCGGGAGGGCCGAATACGCAGTATTTT
>TRBJ2-7|TRBD2|-|TRBV28
CASSLWGLAGGAYEQYF
TGTGCCAGCAGTTTATGGGGACTAGCGGGAGGTGCCTACGAGCAGTACTTC
>TRBJ1-3|TRBD1|-|TRBV6-5
CASSRGQVAGNTIYF
TGTGCCAGCAGTCGAGGACAGGTTGCGGGAAACACCATATATTTT
>TRBJ2-1|TRBD2|-|TRBV7-9
CASRPGTSGSGWGNEQFF
TGTGCCAGCAGACCCGGGACTAGCGGGAGTGGTTGGGGGAATGAGCAGTTCTTC
>TRBJ2-3|TRBD1|-|TRBV7-9
CASSRPGQGWSADTQYF
TGTGCCAGCAGCCGCCCGGGACAGGGTTGGTCCGCAGATACGCAGTATTTT
>TRBJ2-7|-|-|TRBV18
CASSPSQGLTGGGYEQYF
TGTGCCAGCTCACCCTCACAGGGACTCACCGGGGGAGGGTACGAGCAGTACTTC
>TRBJ2-5|-|once|TRBV19
CASSRGLHPGETQYF
TGTGCCAGTAGTAGGGGACTCCATCCTGGGGAGACCCAGTACTTC
>TRBJ2-3|TRBD2|-|TRBV30
CAWTLAGRSDTQYF
TGTGCCTGGACCCTAGCGGGACGCTCAGATACGCAGTATTTT
>TRBJ2-7|TRBD2|-|TRBV4-2
CASSQEALGGRAYEQYF
TGTGCCAGCAGCCAAGAGGCTCTTGGCGGGAGGGCCTACGAGCAGTACTTC
>TRBJ2-7|TRBD1|-|TRBV28
CASTTIGELGQGAYEQYF
TGTGCCAGCACCACAATTGGCGAATTGGGACAGGGGGCTTACGAGCAGTACTTC
>TRBJ1-2|TRBD1|-|TRBV2
CASSDSAGGWGAYGYTF
TGTGCCAGCAGTGACTCGGCAGGGGGCTGGGGTGCCTATGGCTACACCTTC
>TRBJ1-5|-|-|TRBV28
CASRRDSLSNQPQHF
TGTGCCAGCAGGAGAGACAGTCTTTCCAATCAGCCCCAGCATTTT
>TRBJ2-1|-|-|TRBV6-1
CASSVIGSGNEQFF
TGTGCCAGCAGCGTTATCGGGAGTGGAAATGAGCAGTTCTTC
>TRBJ2-5|TRBD2|-|TRBV25-1
CASSESVSGRGETQYF
TGTGCCAGCAGTGAATCGGTTAGCGGGAGGGGTGAGACCCAGTACTTC
>TRBJ2-7|-|-|TRBV2
CASSEWERDTYEQYF
TGTGCCAGCAGTGAATGGGAGAGGGACACCTACGAGCAGTACTTC
>TRBJ2-5|TRBD2|once|TRBV6-5
CASSRSGRGETQYF
TGTGCCAGCAGTCGTAGCGGGAGGGGAGAGACCCAGTACTTC
>TRBJ2-7|TRBD1|once|TRBV28
CASINRDSAYEQYF
TGTGCCAGCATCAACCGGGACAGCGCTTACGAGCAGTACTTC
>TRBJ1-5|-|once|TRBV19
CASSIEGGYSNQPQHF
TGTGCCAGTAGTATAGAAGGGGGTTATAGCAATCAGCCCCAGCATTTT
>TRBJ2-7|-|-|TRBV4-2
CASSQNRDYEQYF
TGTGCCAGCAGCCAAAACCGGGACTACGAGCAGTACTTC
>TRBJ2-7|TRBD2|once|TRBV7-2
CASSLSATSGSREQYF
TGTGCCAGCAGCCTATCCGCGACTAGCGGGAGTCGGGAGCAGTACTTC
>TRBJ1-5|-|-|TRBV27
CASSDGGANNQPQHF
TGTGCCAGCAGCGACGGGGGGGCTAACAATCAGCCCCAGCATTTT
>TRBJ1-5|-|-|TRBV23-1
CASNRDTVPNQPQHF
TGCGCCAGCAACCGGGACACGGTTCCCAATCAGCCCCAGCATTTT
>TRBJ1-1|-|once|TRBV7-9
CASSRGGTEAFF
TGTGCCAGCAGCCGGGGTGGGACTGAAGCTTTCTTT
>TRBJ2-7|-|once|TRBV27
CASRGGTAYEQYF
TGTGCCAGCAGAGGAGGGACAGCCTACGAGCAGTACTTC
>TRBJ2-7|-|many|TRBV6-5
CASSSPSSGPYEQYF
TGTGCCAGCAGTTCCCCCAGTAGCGGCCCCTACGAGCAGTACTTC
>TRBJ2-3|TRBD1|-|TRBV9
CASSVAGRRDRGTDTQYF
TGTGCCAGCAGCGTAGCTGGGCGGCGGGACAGGGGCACAGATACGCAGTATTTT
>TRBJ1-2|-|-|TRBV2
CASRGASTANYGYTF
TGTGCCTCCCGGGGGGCGTCTACTGCTAACTATGGCTACACCTTC
>TRBJ2-5|-|-|TRBV4-1
CASSHQDQETQYF
TGCGCCAGCAGCCACCAGGACCAAGAGACCCAGTACTTC
>TRBJ2-7|TRBD2|-|TRBV15
CATSRAEGLAGQYF
TGTGCCACCAGCAGAGCCGAGGGACTAGCGGGACAGTACTTC
>TRBJ2-2|TRBD2|-|TRBV10-1
CAAQRETTGELFF
TGCGCCGCCCAGCGGGAGACCACCGGGGAGCTGTTTTTT
>TRBJ1-2|TRBD1|-|TRBV4-3
CASSQRQGDGYTF
TGCGCCAGCAGCCAACGGCAGGGGGATGGCTACACCTTC
>TRBJ2-3|-|once|TRBV27
CASSFHSTDTQYF
TGTGCCAGCAGTTTCCACTCCACAGATACGCAGTATTTT
>TRBJ2-7|TRBD2|-|TRBV30
CAWSWASGPYEQYF
TGTGCCTGGAGTTGGGCTAGCGGTCCCTACGAGCAGTACTTC
>TRBJ1-4|-|-|TRBV10-2
CASRAPGIWSEKLFF
TGCGCCAGCAGGGCCCCAGGGATCTGGAGTGAAAAACTGTTTTTT
>TRBJ1-1|TRBD1|-|TRBV5-1
CASSLGGWDRRNTEAFF
TGCGCCAGCAGCTTGGGAGGGTGGGACAGACGGAACACTGAAGCTTTCTTT
>TRBJ1-2|TRBD1|-|TRBV11-3
CASSVRDRASGYTF
TGTGCCAGCAGCGTCCGGGACAGGGCGAGTGGCTACACCTTC
>TRBJ2-1|TRBD1|-|TRBV5-1
CASASDRGPYNEQFF
TGCGCCAGCGCATCTGACAGGGGTCCCTACAATGAGCAGTTCTTC
>TRBJ2-7|TRBD1|-|TRBV19
CASRPTTGTASYEQYF
TGTGCCAGTCGCCCCACCACCGGGACAGCTTCCTACGAGCAGTACTTC
>TRBJ1-2|-|-|TRBV5-1
CASSLEGVADYGYTF
TGCGCCAGCAGCTTGGAAGGGGTGGCTGACTATGGCTACACCTTC
>TRBJ2-1|TRBD1|-|TRBV7-9
CASSSTGTESYNEQFF
TGTGCCAGCAGCTCAACCGGGACAGAAAGTTACAATGAGCAGTTCTTC
>TRBJ1-1|-|-|TRBV6-6
CASSYPQAGNTEAFF
TGTGCCAGCAGTTACCCCCAAGCGGGGAACACTGAAGCTTTCTTT
>TRBJ2-3|TRBD1|-|TRBV6-4
CASSRDRSTDTQYF
TGTGCCAGCAGTCGGGACAGAAGCACAGATACGCAGTATTTT
>TRBJ2-7|-|-|TRBV5-4
CASSLPGITYEQYF
TGTGCCAGCAGCTTACCAGGGATAACCTACGAGCAGTACTTC
>TRBJ1-1|-|-|TRBV5-4
CASSSTGLNTEAFF
TGTGCCAGCAGCTCAACAGGACTGAACACTGAAGCTTTCTTT
>TRBJ2-2|-|-|TRBV6-1
CASSEEITGYGELFF
TGTGCCAGCAGTGAAGAGATAACAGGGTACGGGGAGCTGTTTTTT
>TRBJ1-1|TRBD1|-|TRBV29-1
CSVGTGGNTEAFF
TGCAGCGTTGGGACAGGGGGCAACACTGAAGCTTTCTTT
>TRBJ2-7|TRBD1|-|TRBV19
CASNPGTGGTYEQYF
TGTGCCAGTAACCCCGGGACAGGGGGAACCTACGAGCAGTACTTC
>TRBJ2-7|-|-|TRBV5-4
CASSDRTGGTWGEQYF
TGTGCCAGCAGCGACAGGACTGGCGGTACCTGGGGCGAGCAGTACTTC
>TRBJ2-5|-|-|TRBV4-3
CASSQVPGERETQYF
TGCGCCAGCAGCCAAGTCCCCGGCGAGCGCGAGACCCAGTACTTC
>TRBJ2-7|TRBD1|-|TRBV11-2
CASSLDRGQGANEQYF
TGTGCCAGCAGCTTAGATCGGGGACAGGGGGCCAACGAGCAGTACTTC